The clone carrying this TCR beta chain was observed a single time. This specimen belongs to a study of blood T cell repertoires in COVID-19. The protocol was immunoSEQ multiplex PCR, while the TCRdb copy is restricted to in-frame clones and leaves out a portion. Of 130,000 to 150,000 clones in the sample, approximately 92% were seen once. This clonotype was obtained from a woman aged 60-75 years with active COVID-19. Sequenced: peripheral blood.

This CDR3 reads CASSPDGTSGYEQYF. In DNA form, the CDR3 reads TGTGCCAGCAGCCCAGATGGGACTAGCGGCTACGAGCAGTACTTC. The chain couples TRBV3-1 (or the pseudogene TRBV3-2) to TRBJ2-7; 11 nucleotides align to TRBD2. V shed 4 bases and J 3 bases; nucleotides not matched to a gene: 5. The CDR3 length is 15 residues. Germline assignment: CDR1 LGHDT and CDR2 YNNKEL (reference sequence).